These T cell receptor beta chains were read from a single sample in a study of early T cells in non-severe SARS-CoV-2 infection. TCRdb re-called the 5' RACE reads with MiXCR, one entry per CDR3 protein. This table has 65,000 to 85,000 distinct CDR3 sequences, 9% to 10% appearing once. Sequences were derived from whole blood, sampled at baseline. Every receptor here comes from an adult who was a healthcare worker with PCR-confirmed SARS-CoV-2 infection or an uninfected control (not recorded which). The CDR3 runs from the conserved cysteine through the conserved F or W. The D gene is left open where the match is weak. Size tells how often a clone was seen (once, few, many) or the class of an expanded clone, and some rows leave it out.

many	TRBD2	TRBV13	TRBJ2-5	CASSGSGRARQETQYF	TGTGCCAGCAGCGGTAGCGGGAGGGCCCGGCAAGAGACCCAGTACTTC
-	TRBD2	TRBV13	TRBJ2-1	CASSPRTSDEQFF	TGTGCCAGCAGCCCCCGGACTAGCGATGAGCAGTTCTTC
many	-	TRBV30	TRBJ2-4	CAWSPTLIGQYF	TGTGCCTGGAGTCCGACACTGATCGGGCAGTACTTC
-	-	TRBV5-1	TRBJ2-2	CASTPTWEPYTGELFF	TGCGCCAGCACCCCTACGTGGGAGCCCTACACCGGGGAGCTGTTTTTT
few	-	TRBV28	TRBJ1-6	CASSPRQIRSSPLHF	TGTGCCAGCAGCCCCCGACAAATTCGGAGTTCACCCCTCCACTTT
-	-	TRBV25-1	TRBJ1-4	CASSESRGSSNEKLFF	TGTGCCAGCAGTGAAAGTCGGGGCAGTAGTAATGAAAAACTGTTTTTT
many	TRBD1	TRBV13	TRBJ2-6	CASSFEGAGDPSGANVLTF	TGTGCCAGCAGCTTTGAGGGGGCAGGAGACCCCTCTGGGGCCAACGTCCTGACTTTC
many	-	TRBV2	TRBJ1-5	CASSELHSNQPQHF	TGTGCCAGCAGTGAACTACATAGCAATCAGCCCCAGCATTTT
few	TRBD2	TRBV27	TRBJ2-7	CASTPTSGNYEQYF	TGTGCCAGCACCCCGACTAGCGGTAACTACGAGCAGTACTTC
few	-	TRBV4-3	TRBJ2-7	CASSQARTYEQYF	TGCGCCAGCAGCCAAGCCCGGACCTACGAGCAGTACTTC
few	-	TRBV29-1	TRBJ2-5	CSVVVGETQYF	TGCAGCGTTGTCGTCGGAGAGACCCAGTACTTC
many	-	TRBV10-3	TRBJ2-2	CAVAGTKSAGELFF	TGTGCCGTAGCCGGGACAAAGTCCGCCGGGGAGCTGTTTTTT
-	-	TRBV7-2	TRBJ2-2	CASSLGWRGPGTGELFF	TGTGCCAGCAGCTTAGGTTGGAGGGGGCCGGGCACCGGGGAGCTGTTTTTT
many	-	TRBV20-1	TRBJ2-3	CSARDLRQEMVTQYF	TGCAGTGCTAGAGACCTTCGACAGGAGATGGTTACGCAGTATTTT
many	TRBD2	TRBV18	TRBJ2-7	CASSETTSAYEQYF	TGTGCCAGCTCAGAGACGACTAGCGCTTACGAGCAGTACTTC
-	TRBD2	TRBV18	TRBJ2-1	CASSPPGGAVYNEQFF	TGTGCCAGCTCACCCCCGGGGGGGGCCGTTTACAATGAGCAGTTCTTC
many	TRBD1	TRBV29-1	TRBJ2-7	CSGGQSEEQYF	TGCAGCGGGGGACAGAGCGAGGAGCAGTACTTC
many	TRBD1	TRBV27	TRBJ2-7	CASSSDREGYEQYF	TGTGCCAGCAGTTCCGACAGGGAAGGGTACGAGCAGTACTTC
many	-	TRBV2	TRBJ1-3	CASSSDGFSGNTIYF	TGTGCCAGCAGTTCGGACGGATTCTCTGGAAACACCATATATTTT
few	TRBD2	TRBV7-2	TRBJ2-7	CASRTPGLDVLEQYF	TGTGCCAGCAGAACTCCGGGACTAGATGTTCTCGAGCAGTACTTC
few	-	TRBV20-1	TRBJ1-6	CSATSMLRYSPLHF	TGCAGTGCTACCTCTATGTTGCGTTACTCACCCCTCCACTTT
many	-	TRBV6-2/TRBV6-3	TRBJ1-5	CASSYGFQPQHF	TGTGCCAGCAGTTACGGGTTTCAGCCCCAGCATTTT
-	-	TRBV28	TRBJ1-5	CASTDTGQPQHF	TGTGCCAGCACTGACACGGGCCAGCCCCAGCATTTT
many	-	TRBV12-3/TRBV12-4	TRBJ2-5	CASSFEGTETQYF	TGTGCCAGCAGTTTTGAAGGTACGGAGACCCAGTACTTC
few	-	TRBV11-1	TRBJ2-7	CASSLAGTVVSDEQYF	TGTGCCAGCAGCTTAGCCGGGACGGTGGTCTCGGACGAGCAGTACTTC
-	TRBD2	TRBV11-2	TRBJ2-5	CASSLELAGSRYF	TGTGCCAGCAGCTTAGAACTAGCGGGGTCCCGATACTTC
-	-	TRBV30	TRBJ2-3	CAWSRGREGIDTQYF	TGTGCCTGGAGTCGAGGCAGAGAAGGCATCGATACGCAGTATTTT
many	-	TRBV5-1	TRBJ2-7	CASSLEHRSYEQYF	TGCGCCAGCAGCTTGGAACACCGATCCTACGAGCAGTACTTC
-	-	TRBV29-1	TRBJ2-1	CSVEDHPRFF	TGCAGCGTTGAAGATCACCCGCGGTTCTTC
few	-	TRBV20-1	TRBJ2-7	CSVLTRRGSYEQYF	TGCAGTGTCCTGACAAGGAGGGGCTCCTACGAGCAGTACTTC